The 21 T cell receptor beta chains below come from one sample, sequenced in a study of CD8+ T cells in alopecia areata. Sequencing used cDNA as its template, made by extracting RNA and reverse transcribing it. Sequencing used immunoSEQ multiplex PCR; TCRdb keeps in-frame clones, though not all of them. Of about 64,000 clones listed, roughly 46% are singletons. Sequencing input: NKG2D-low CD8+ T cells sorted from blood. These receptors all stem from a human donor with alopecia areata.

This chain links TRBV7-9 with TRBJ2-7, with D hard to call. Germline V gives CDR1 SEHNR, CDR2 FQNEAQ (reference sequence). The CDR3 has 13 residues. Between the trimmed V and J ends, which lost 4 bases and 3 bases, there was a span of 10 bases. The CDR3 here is CASSSGPDYEQYF. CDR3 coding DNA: TGTGCCAGCAGCTCGGGCCCCGACTACGAGCAGTACTTC.

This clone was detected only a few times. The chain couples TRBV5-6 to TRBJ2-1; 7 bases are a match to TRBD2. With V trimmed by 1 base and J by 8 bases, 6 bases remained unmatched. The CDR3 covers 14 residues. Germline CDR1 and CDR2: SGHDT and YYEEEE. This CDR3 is CASSLFAGVDEQFF. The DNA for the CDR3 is TGTGCCAGCAGCTTGTTTGCGGGGGTCGATGAGCAGTTCTTC.

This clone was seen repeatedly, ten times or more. The CDR3 coding sequence is TGCGCCAGCAGCTTGGTTAGCGGGAAGGAGCAGTTCTTC. Its translation: CASSLVSGKEQFF. The V gene is TRBV5-1, the J gene TRBJ2-1, with TRBD2 matching over 8 bases. Germline CDR1 reads SGHRS; CDR2 reads YFSETQ. This CDR3 has 13 amino acids. The V gene end was trimmed by 0 bases and the J gene end by 10 bases; junction bases not matched to a gene: 3.

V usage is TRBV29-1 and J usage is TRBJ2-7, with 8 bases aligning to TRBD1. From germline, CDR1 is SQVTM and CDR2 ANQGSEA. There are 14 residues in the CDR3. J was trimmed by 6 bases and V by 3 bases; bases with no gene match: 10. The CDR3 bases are TGCAGCGTTGACGGGACAGGCGACGGATTCGAGCAGTACTTC. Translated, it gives CSVDGTGDGFEQYF.

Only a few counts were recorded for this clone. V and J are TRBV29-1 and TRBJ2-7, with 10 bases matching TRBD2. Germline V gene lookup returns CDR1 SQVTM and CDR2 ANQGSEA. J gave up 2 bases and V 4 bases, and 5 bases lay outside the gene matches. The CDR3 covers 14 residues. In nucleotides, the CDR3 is TGCAGCGTTGTTGGAGCGGGAGGGCCCTACGAGCAGTACTTC. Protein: CSVVGAGGPYEQYF.

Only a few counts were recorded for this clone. CDR3 sequence reads: CSVHRESNYGYTF. The CDR3 bases are TGCAGCGTTCACCGAGAATCTAACTATGGCTACACCTTC. The rearrangement joins TRBV29-1 to TRBJ1-2; D unclear. The CDR3 has 13 residues. Germline V gives CDR1 SQVTM, CDR2 ANQGSEA. The V end was cut by 5 bases, the J end by 0 bases, with 10 bases between.

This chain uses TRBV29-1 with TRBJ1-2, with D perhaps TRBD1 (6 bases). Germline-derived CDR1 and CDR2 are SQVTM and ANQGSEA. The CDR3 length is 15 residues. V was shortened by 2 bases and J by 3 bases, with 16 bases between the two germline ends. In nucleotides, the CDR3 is TGCAGCGTTGAATCCGGGGGCGCAGGAGACTATGGCTACACCTTC. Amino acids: CSVESGGAGDYGYTF.

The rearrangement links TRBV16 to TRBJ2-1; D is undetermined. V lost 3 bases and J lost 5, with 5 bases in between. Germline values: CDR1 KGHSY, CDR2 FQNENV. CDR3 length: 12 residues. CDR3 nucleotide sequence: TGTGCCAGCAGCCAGAGCAACAATGAGCAGTTCTTC. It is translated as CASSQSNNEQFF.

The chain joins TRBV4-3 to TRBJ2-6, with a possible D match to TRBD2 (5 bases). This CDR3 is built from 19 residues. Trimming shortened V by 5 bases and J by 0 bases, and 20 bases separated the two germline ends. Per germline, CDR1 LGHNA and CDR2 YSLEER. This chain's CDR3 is CASSSGTADFFSGANVLTF. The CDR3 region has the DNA TGCGCCAGCAGCTCAGGAACCGCGGACTTTTTCTCTGGGGCCAACGTCCTGACTTTC.

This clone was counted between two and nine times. The chain's CDR3 is CSVDPIDRGLNGYTF. CDR3 nucleotide sequence: TGCAGCGTCGACCCGATCGACAGGGGGCTAAATGGCTACACCTTC. The V and J genes are TRBV29-1 and TRBJ1-2; 10 nucleotides line up with TRBD1. CDR1 is SQVTM and CDR2 is ANQGSEA in the germline V gene. V was pared by 6 bases and J by 6 bases, with 13 bases of the junction left unmatched. The CDR3 length is 15 residues.

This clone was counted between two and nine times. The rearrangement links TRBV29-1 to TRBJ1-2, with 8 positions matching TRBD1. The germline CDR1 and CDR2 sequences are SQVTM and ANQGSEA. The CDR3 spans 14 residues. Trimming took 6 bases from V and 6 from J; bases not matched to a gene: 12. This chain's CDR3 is CSVKSGGLWHGYTF. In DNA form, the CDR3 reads TGCAGCGTGAAATCAGGGGGCCTGTGGCATGGCTACACCTTC.

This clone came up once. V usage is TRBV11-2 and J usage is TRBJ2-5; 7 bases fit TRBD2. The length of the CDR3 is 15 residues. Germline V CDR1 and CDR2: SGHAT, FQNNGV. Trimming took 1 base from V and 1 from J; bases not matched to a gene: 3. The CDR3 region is CASSLAGTIQETQYF. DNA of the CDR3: TGTGCCAGCAGCTTAGCCGGGACTATCCAAGAGACCCAGTACTTC.

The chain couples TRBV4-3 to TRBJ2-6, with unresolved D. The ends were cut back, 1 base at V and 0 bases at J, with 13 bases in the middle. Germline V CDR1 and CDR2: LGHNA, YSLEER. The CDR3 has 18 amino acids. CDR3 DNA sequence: TGCGCCAGCAGCCAAGTTGCAGTAAGATTCTCTGGGGCCAACGTCCTGACTTTC. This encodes CASSQVAVRFSGANVLTF.

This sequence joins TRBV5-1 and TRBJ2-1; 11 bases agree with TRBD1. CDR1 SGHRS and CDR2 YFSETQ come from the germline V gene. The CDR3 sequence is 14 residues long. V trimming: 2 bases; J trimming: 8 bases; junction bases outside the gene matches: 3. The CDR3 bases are TGCGCCAGCAGCTTCGGGACAGGGGGTTATGAGCAGTTCTTC. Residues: CASSFGTGGYEQFF.

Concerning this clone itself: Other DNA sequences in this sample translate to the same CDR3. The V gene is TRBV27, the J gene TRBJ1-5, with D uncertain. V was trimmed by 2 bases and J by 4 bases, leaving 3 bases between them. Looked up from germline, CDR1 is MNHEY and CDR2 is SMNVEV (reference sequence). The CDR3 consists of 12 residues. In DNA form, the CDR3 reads TGTGCCAGCAGTTTAAGGAATCAGCCCCAGCATTTT. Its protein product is CASSLRNQPQHF.

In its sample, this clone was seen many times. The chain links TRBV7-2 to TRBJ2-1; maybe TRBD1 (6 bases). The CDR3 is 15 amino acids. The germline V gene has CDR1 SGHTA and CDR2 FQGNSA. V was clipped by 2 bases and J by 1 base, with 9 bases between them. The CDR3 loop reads CASSLQQGSYNEQFF. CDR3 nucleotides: TGTGCCAGCAGCTTACAACAGGGTTCCTACAATGAGCAGTTCTTC.

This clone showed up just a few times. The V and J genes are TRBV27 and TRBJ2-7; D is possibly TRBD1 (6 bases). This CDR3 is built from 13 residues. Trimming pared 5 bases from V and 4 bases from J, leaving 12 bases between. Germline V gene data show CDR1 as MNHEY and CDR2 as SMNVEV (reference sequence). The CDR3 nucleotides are TGTGCCAGCAGTCTCACAGGGATATACGAGCAGTACTTC. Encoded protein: CASSLTGIYEQYF.

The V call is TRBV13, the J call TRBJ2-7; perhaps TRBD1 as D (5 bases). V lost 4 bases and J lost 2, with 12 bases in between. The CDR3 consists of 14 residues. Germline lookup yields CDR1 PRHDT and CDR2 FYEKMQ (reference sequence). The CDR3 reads CASSSTDLAYEQYF. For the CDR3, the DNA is TGTGCCAGCAGCTCGACAGACCTGGCCTACGAGCAGTACTTC.

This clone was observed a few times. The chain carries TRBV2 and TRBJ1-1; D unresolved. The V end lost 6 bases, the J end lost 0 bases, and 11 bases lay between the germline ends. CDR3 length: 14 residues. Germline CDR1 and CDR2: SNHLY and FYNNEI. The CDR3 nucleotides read TGTGCCAGCAGGGAAACTCCTATGAACACTGAAGCTTTCTTT. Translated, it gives CASRETPMNTEAFF.

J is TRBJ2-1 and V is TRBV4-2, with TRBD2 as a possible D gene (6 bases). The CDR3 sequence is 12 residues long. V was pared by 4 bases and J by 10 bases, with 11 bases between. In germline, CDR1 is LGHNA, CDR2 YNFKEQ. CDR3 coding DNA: TGTGCCAGCAGCCCAGCGGGTGTGGAGCAGTTCTTC. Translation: CASSPAGVEQFF.

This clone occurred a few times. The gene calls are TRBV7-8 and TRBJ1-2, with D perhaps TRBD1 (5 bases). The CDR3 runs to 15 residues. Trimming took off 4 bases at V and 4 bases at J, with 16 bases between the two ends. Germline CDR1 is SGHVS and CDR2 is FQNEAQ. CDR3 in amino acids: CASSSRNRDPYGYTF. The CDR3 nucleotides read TGTGCCAGCAGCTCCAGAAATAGGGACCCCTATGGCTACACCTTC.